Following are 28 T cell receptor beta chains from one sample sequenced in a study of blood T cell repertoires in COVID-19. TCRdb's table, derived via immunoSEQ multiplex PCR, lists solely in-frame clones and lacks some. The data show around 260,000 clones, around 86% seen once. The sequenced material came from peripheral blood. Source of these receptors: a middle-aged woman who had recovered from COVID-19.

J is TRBJ2-2 and V is TRBV15; 10 bases match TRBD2. CDR1 is LNHNV and CDR2 is YYDKDF in the germline V gene (reference sequence). This CDR3 is built from 17 residues. Trimming cost V 2 bases and J 6 bases; bases outside gene matches: 9. CDR3 residues: CATSRSGTSARAGELFF. Here the CDR3 DNA reads TGTGCCACCAGCAGATCCGGGACTAGCGCAAGGGCCGGGGAGCTGTTTTTT.

The chain uses TRBV27 and TRBJ2-1; D is perhaps TRBD2 (6 bases). The CDR3 has 16 residues. Per the germline V gene, CDR1 is MNHEY and CDR2 is SMNVEV (reference sequence). The germline V and J ends were trimmed by 6 bases and 5 bases, with 20 bases remaining between them. In DNA form, the CDR3 reads TGTGCCAGCAGCCGGGGACTCGAACCTAGAGACAATGAGCAGTTCTTC. As protein: CASSRGLEPRDNEQFF.

This chain joins TRBV28 and TRBJ1-2; TRBD1 might be the D (5 bases). This CDR3 has 13 residues. The V end lost 3 bases, the J end lost 7 bases, and 12 bases lay between the germline ends. Per germline, CDR1 MDHEN and CDR2 SYDVKM. The CDR3 nucleotides read TGTGCCAGCAGTTTGGCACAGGATCGTGGCTACACCTTC. Translation: CASSLAQDRGYTF.

This clone occurred once. The rearrangement joins TRBV9 to TRBJ2-7; TRBD2 is a possible D gene (6 bases). Looked up from germline, CDR1 is SGDLS and CDR2 is YYNGEE. V was pared by 0 bases and J by 5 bases, with 15 bases between. The CDR3 covers 15 residues. Here the CDR3 DNA reads TGTGCCAGCAGCGTAGGGGGGATGCGGGGCGACGAGCAGTACTTC. It encodes CASSVGGMRGDEQYF.

The chain has TRBV21-1 and TRBJ2-5; the table's D call, TRBD1, was not checked against the DNA. TRBV21-1 is an annotated pseudogene. The CDR3 consists of 18 residues. CDR3 coding DNA: TGTGCCAGCAGCAAAGCGCTAGGACATGCTTCTTCCCAAGAGACCCAGTACTTC. Protein: CASSKALGHASSQETQYF.

This rearrangement joins TRBV11-2 to TRBJ2-7, with TRBD1 matching over 9 bases. Germline lookup yields CDR1 SGHAT and CDR2 FQNNGV. After removal of 5 bases from V and 3 bases from J, the junction contained 8 bases not matched to a gene. The CDR3 contains 15 residues. CDR3 sequence: CASSGTGGSYYEQYF. The CDR3 DNA sequence: TGTGCCAGCAGCGGAACAGGGGGCTCTTACTACGAGCAGTACTTC.

This chain uses TRBV6-5 with TRBJ1-4, with D possibly being TRBD1 (5 bases). Germline values: CDR1 MNHEY, CDR2 SVGAGI. The CDR3 has 13 amino acids. Between the trimmed V and J ends, which lost 5 bases and 8 bases, there was a span of 12 bases. This CDR3 reads CASSRDWTEKLFF. The CDR3 DNA reads TGTGCCAGCAGTAGGGACTGGACAGAAAAACTGTTTTTT.

The J gene is TRBJ2-1, the V gene TRBV2; 7 nucleotides agree with TRBD1. Germline-derived CDR1 and CDR2 are SNHLY and FYNNEI. This CDR3 spans 14 amino acids. The J segment lost 7 bases and the V segment lost 3 bases, leaving 6 bases of the junction unmatched. The CDR3 loop is CASSDDGRGNEQFF. The CDR3 nucleotides are TGTGCCAGCAGTGACGACGGCAGGGGGAATGAGCAGTTCTTC.

The rearrangement uses TRBV4-1 and TRBJ2-7, with 7 bases lining up with TRBD2. CDR1 is MGHRA and CDR2 is YSYEKL in the germline V gene. This CDR3 has 18 residues. J was trimmed by 3 bases and V by 0 bases; bases with no gene match: 14. DNA for the CDR3: TGCGCCAGCAGCCAAGATTCGCCAACGGGACTAACCTACTACGAGCAGTACTTC. As protein: CASSQDSPTGLTYYEQYF.

V gene TRBV18 combines with J gene TRBJ2-2; D is perhaps TRBD1 (6 bases). Deletions cut 1 base from V and 4 bases from J, with 13 bases between. The CDR3 extends over 16 amino acids. CDR1 and CDR2 from the germline V gene are KGHSH and LQKENI. CDR3 region: CASSPRKQGSTGELFF. CDR3 DNA: TGTGCCAGCTCACCACGAAAACAGGGCTCCACCGGGGAGCTGTTTTTT.

This clone was seen a single time. The V gene is TRBV11-2, the J gene TRBJ2-3, with TRBD2 matching 9 bases. The CDR3 contains 16 residues. CDR1 is SGHAT and CDR2 is FQNNGV in the germline V gene. Losses at the gene ends were 5 bases for V and 5 bases for J; bases not matched to a gene: 11. In DNA form, the CDR3 reads TGTGCCAGCAGCCGAGCCCCGCGGGAGGGCGGAGATACGCAGTATTTT. Its protein is CASSRAPREGGDTQYF.

The chain couples TRBV30 to TRBJ1-5; tentative D call: TRBD1 (6 bases). The V gene lost 0 bases and the J gene lost 6 bases, with 24 bases spanning the gap. CDR3 length equals 18 residues. CDR1 is GTSNPN, CDR2 SVGIG, per germline (reference sequence). The CDR3 DNA reads TGTGCCTGGAGTGTAAAGCAGGGGAAAAGGAAGGAGAGTCAGCCCCAGCATTTT. This gives the protein CAWSVKQGKRKESQPQHF.

The sample holds one count of this clone. V and J are TRBV5-1 and TRBJ2-1, with TRBD2 identical over 9 bases. After removal of 4 bases from V and 6 bases from J, the junction contained 8 bases not matched to a gene. This CDR3 comprises 15 residues. In germline, CDR1 is SGHRS, CDR2 YFSETQ. In nucleotides, the CDR3 is TGCGCCAGCAGCCTGAGCGGGAGGCCTCCCAATGAGCAGTTCTTC. Translating gives CASSLSGRPPNEQFF.

The chain uses TRBV7-9 and TRBJ2-1, with TRBD2 identical over 11 bases. This CDR3 is 16 amino acids long. CDR1 is SEHNR, CDR2 FQNEAQ, per germline (reference sequence). Germline trimming cut 3 bases from V and 9 bases from J; bases unmatched to any gene: 10. DNA of the CDR3: TGTGCCAGCAGCTTCGGCGGACTAGCGGGCGTAGGTGAGCAGTTCTTC. This codes for CASSFGGLAGVGEQFF.

The J gene is TRBJ1-1, the V gene TRBV18; 8 bases are shared with TRBD1. The germline gives CDR1 KGHSH, CDR2 LQKENI. Trimming removed 5 bases from V and 4 bases from J; junction bases left unmatched: 3. The CDR3 has 13 residues. As DNA, the CDR3 is TGTGCCAGCTCATCCGGACAGGGCACTGAAGCTTTCTTT. Amino acids: CASSSGQGTEAFF.

The rearrangement links TRBV9 to TRBJ1-3; TRBD1 is a possible D gene (5 bases). Deletions cut 0 bases from V and 6 bases from J, with 40 bases between. Germline CDR1 reads SGDLS; CDR2 reads YYNGEE. The CDR3 runs to 24 residues. CDR3 sequence (DNA): TGTGCCAGCAGCGTAGAAATCCCAGCCGCCCGCCCGCTACCAGGGTATGGCTCGGAAAACACCATATATTTT. Residues: CASSVEIPAARPLPGYGSENTIYF.

The chain uses TRBV10-3 and TRBJ1-5; TRBD1 is a possible D gene (5 bases). Germline CDR1 and CDR2: ENHRY and SYGVKD. The CDR3 runs 16 residues. With 6 bases removed from V and 0 bases from J, the gap between germline ends came to 15 bases. CDR3 residues: CAISDTTGSSNQPQHF. CDR3 nucleotides: TGTGCCATCAGCGACACCACAGGATCTAGCAATCAGCCCCAGCATTTT.

V usage is TRBV27 and J usage is TRBJ1-1; tentative D call: TRBD1 (6 bases). Between the trimmed V and J ends, which lost 2 bases and 4 bases, there was a span of 8 bases. Germline V gene sequence: CDR1 MNHEY, CDR2 SMNVEV (reference sequence). The CDR3 covers 13 residues. The CDR3 DNA reads as TGTGCCAGCAGTTTAGGGGGCTTCACTGAAGCTTTCTTT. It specifies CASSLGGFTEAFF.

The chain employs TRBV5-5 and TRBJ2-7; 8 bases fit TRBD2. V dropped 5 bases and J dropped 0; count of bases not matched to a gene: 10. The germline V gene has CDR1 SGHKS and CDR2 YYEKEE (reference sequence). This CDR3 region has 16 residues. DNA for the CDR3: TGTGCCAGCAGATCCCCTCGGGGGGGGACCTCCTACGAGCAGTACTTC. It encodes CASRSPRGGTSYEQYF.

This chain connects TRBV5-1 to TRBJ2-7, with 8 positions matching TRBD2. The CDR3 totals 16 residues. Losses at the gene ends were 0 bases for V and 3 bases for J; bases not matched to a gene: 8. Germline V CDR1 and CDR2: SGHRS, YFSETQ. The CDR3, as DNA: TGCGCCAGCAGCTTGGCCGGGGGTAGCGGGAACTACGAGCAGTACTTC. Translated, it gives CASSLAGGSGNYEQYF.

This sequence joins TRBV2 and TRBJ2-7, with 8 bases matching TRBD2. J gave up 3 bases and V 5 bases, and 3 bases lay outside the gene matches. Germline lookup yields CDR1 SNHLY and CDR2 FYNNEI. The CDR3 runs to 13 residues. CDR3 sequence (DNA): TGTGCCAGCAGTCGGGGACTAGACTACGAGCAGTACTTC. It specifies CASSRGLDYEQYF.

This clone has more than one count but fewer than ten. The V gene is TRBV29-1, the J gene TRBJ2-2; D gene unclear. The V end lost 2 bases, the J end lost 7 bases, and 8 bases lay between the germline ends. Germline V gene data show CDR1 as SQVTM and CDR2 as ANQGSEA. The CDR3 has 12 residues. The CDR3 DNA reads TGCAGCGTTGAAACTGGCGGCGGGGAGCTGTTTTTT. Protein product: CSVETGGGELFF.

The genes are TRBV23-1 and TRBJ2-7; TRBD1 agrees at 11 bases. TRBV23-1 is treated as an ORF (open reading frame) with a function not yet certain. J was trimmed by 3 bases and V by 0 bases; bases with no gene match: 1. The CDR3 totals 15 residues. The CDR3 protein is CASSQSGTGGYEQYF. The CDR3 DNA reads as TGCGCCAGCAGTCAATCCGGGACAGGGGGCTACGAGCAGTACTTC.

The rearrangement uses TRBV19 and TRBJ2-5; a weak D match, TRBD2 (5 bases). The germline gives CDR1 LNHDA, CDR2 SQIVND (reference sequence). The CDR3 sequence is 12 residues long. V lost 7 bases, J lost 5 bases, and 11 bases lay in between. For the CDR3, the DNA is TGTGCCAGTACCGAGGGCGGCGAGACCCAGTACTTC. Amino acids: CASTEGGETQYF.

The V call is TRBV5-4, the J call TRBJ2-5, with 9 bases aligning to TRBD2. V lost 0 bases to trimming and J lost 6 bases; unmatched junction nucleotides: 9. CDR1 is SGHNT, CDR2 YYREEE, per germline (reference sequence). The CDR3 sequence is 16 residues long. CDR3 amino acids: CASSLEGLAGEKTQYF. CDR3 bases: TGTGCCAGCAGCTTGGAGGGATTAGCGGGAGAAAAGACCCAGTACTTC.

V and J are TRBV18 and TRBJ2-1, with 12 nucleotides matching TRBD2. The V gene's germline CDR1 is KGHSH and CDR2 LQKENI. The CDR3 runs 17 residues. The junction had 9 bases not matched to a gene; V was cut back by 0 bases and J by 9 bases. The CDR3 sequence: CASSPPTSGSPSGEQFF. The CDR3 nucleotides are TGTGCCAGCTCACCACCGACTAGCGGGAGCCCCAGCGGTGAGCAGTTCTTC.

The rearrangement links TRBV5-8 to TRBJ2-3; D not certain. With 2 bases removed from V and 4 bases from J, the gap between germline ends came to 14 bases. The CDR3 is made up of 15 amino acids. CDR1 is SGHTS, CDR2 YDEGEE, per germline. CDR3: CASSFNGGVADTQYF. CDR3 DNA sequence: TGTGCCAGCAGCTTTAATGGCGGTGTGGCAGATACGCAGTATTTT. The whole variable domain, remainder taken from reference TRBV5-8 and TRBJ2-3, is EAGVTQSPTHLIKTRGQQATLRCSPISGHTSVYWYQQALGLGLQFLLWYDEGEERNRGNFPPRFSGRQFPNYSSELNVNALELEDSALYLCASSFNGGVADTQYFGPGTRLTVL.

This sequence joins TRBV10-3 and TRBJ2-6, with D possibly being TRBD1 (6 bases). V lost 11 bases and J lost 2, with 19 bases in between. This CDR3 is 16 amino acids long. CDR1 and CDR2 from the germline V gene are ENHRY and SYGVKD. CDR3 sequence (DNA): TGTGCCTCTGGAGCAGGGACACTCGCTGGGGCCAACGTCCTGACTTTC. Amino acids: CASGAGTLAGANVLTF.